What follows are 31 T cell receptor beta chains derived from one specimen sequenced in a study of vaccination effects on CD4 cells after COVID-19. The data were produced by immunoSEQ multiplex PCR, yet TCRdb's version contains in-frame clones alone and is incomplete. The sample lists over 50,000 clones; around 78% were seen once. Which antigens these TCRs recognize remains unknown. With the ViraFEST assay, the study expanded antigen-specific CD4+ T cells using viral peptide pools, then sequenced them. Culture proceeded for nine to ten days, and CD4+ T cells were then isolated. The cohort was immunized with two doses of either the BNT162b2 or mRNA-1273 vaccine. The material sequenced was CD4+ T cells from PBMCs cultured with HCoV-229E spike peptides, taken after COVID-19 vaccination. These receptors came from a human donor who received a COVID-19 vaccine.

V is TRBV5-1 and J is TRBJ2-5; TRBD1 is a possible D gene (6 bases). There are 15 residues in the CDR3. Trimming stripped 4 bases from V and 1 base from J, with 14 bases between. CDR1 is SGHRS, CDR2 YFSETQ, per germline. The CDR3 nucleotides read TGCGCCAGCAGCACTCAGACAGGCCCCCAAGAGACCCAGTACTTC. Translating gives CASSTQTGPQETQYF.

This clone was seen once. CDR3 nucleotides: TGTGCCAGCAGCGTAGCAGCGAACACTGAAGCTTTCTTT. It yields the protein CASSVAANTEAFF. This chain joins TRBV9 and TRBJ1-1; no reliable D call. Trimming removed 0 bases at V and 1 base at J, with 4 bases between. Germline CDR1 is SGDLS and CDR2 is YYNGEE. CDR3 length: 13 amino acids.

The chain has TRBV11-2 and TRBJ2-2; D not resolved. The V gene lost 5 bases and the J gene lost 0 bases, with 13 bases spanning the gap. Germline loops: CDR1 SGHAT, CDR2 FQNNGV. CDR3 length equals 16 residues. The CDR3 loop is CASSHVGFANTGELFF. The CDR3 nucleotides read TGTGCCAGCAGCCACGTCGGGTTCGCGAACACCGGGGAGCTGTTTTTT.

The chain has TRBV19 and TRBJ1-2, with 7 bases matching TRBD1. This CDR3 comprises 13 residues. Trimming took 5 bases from V and 13 from J; bases not matched to a gene: 13. Germline V lookup: CDR1 LNHDA, CDR2 SQIVND (reference sequence). CDR3 coding DNA: TGTGCCAGTAGTCCCTTAGGACAGGCCATGTTCACCTTC. Translating gives CASSPLGQAMFTF.

The chain has TRBV25-1 and TRBJ2-3; TRBD2 aligns across 9 bases. This CDR3 is built from 15 residues. Germline V gives CDR1 MGHDK, CDR2 SYGVNS. With 2 bases clipped from V and 1 base from J, the junction kept 1 base outside the gene matches. CDR3 bases: TGTGCCAGCAGTGAAAGCGGGGGGCGCACAGATACGCAGTATTTT. Amino acids: CASSESGGRTDTQYF. Full variable domain (outside the CDR3, taken from reference TRBV25-1 and TRBJ2-3): EADIYQTPRYLVIGTGKKITLECSQTMGHDKMYWYQQDPGMELHLIHYSYGVNSTEKGDLSSESTVSRIRTEHFPLTLESARPSHTSQYLCASSESGGRTDTQYFGPGTRLTVL.

This clone appeared a few times. This chain connects TRBV5-1 to TRBJ1-3, with 11 bases fitting TRBD1. V lost 0 bases, J lost 1 base, and 6 bases stayed unmatched. CDR3 size: 18 residues. From germline, CDR1 is SGHRS and CDR2 YFSETQ. CDR3 amino acids: CASSLVGGQGASGNTIYF. The CDR3 nucleotides are TGCGCCAGCAGCTTGGTTGGCGGACAGGGGGCATCTGGAAACACCATATATTTT.

The CDR3 spells CASSQVERLNTGELFF. The CDR3 DNA follows: TGCGCCAGCAGCCAAGTCGAGCGATTGAACACCGGGGAGCTGTTTTTT. The V gene is TRBV4-1, the J gene TRBJ2-2; D not certain. V was cut by 1 base and J by 1 base, with 10 bases left in between. The CDR3 covers 16 residues. The germline CDR1 and CDR2 sequences are MGHRA and YSYEKL.

The chain links TRBV10-1 to TRBJ1-2, with D perhaps TRBD1 (5 bases). The CDR3 loop spans 13 amino acids. Germline CDR1 and CDR2: WNHNN and SYGVQD (reference sequence). Trimming took 3 bases from V and 4 from J, leaving 9 bases between them. In DNA form, the CDR3 reads TGCGCCAGCAGTGATGCCAGGGCCTATGGCTACACCTTC. Protein sequence: CASSDARAYGYTF.

The chain is built from TRBV15 and TRBJ1-3, with unresolved D. CDR1 LNHNV and CDR2 YYDKDF come from the germline V gene (reference sequence). CDR3 size: 15 residues. The V and J ends lost 3 bases and 4 bases respectively, with 13 bases between them. Here the CDR3 reads CATSSISDFGNTIYF. CDR3 in DNA: TGTGCCACCAGCAGTATCTCTGACTTCGGAAACACCATATATTTT.

The chain has TRBV28 and TRBJ2-2, with D tentatively TRBD1 or TRBD2 (7 bases each). The germline V and J ends were trimmed by 4 bases and 5 bases, with 17 bases remaining between them. The germline CDR1 and CDR2 sequences are MDHEN and SYDVKM. The CDR3 totals 16 residues. The CDR3 region has the DNA TGTGCCAGCAGTTCCCGTCACAGGGGAGGGACCGGGGAGCTGTTTTTT. The encoded protein is CASSSRHRGGTGELFF.

Written as DNA, the CDR3 is TGTGCCAGCAGTTACAATATTGGGGCTAGCGAGCAGTACGTC. It encodes CASSYNIGASEQYV. The chain is built from TRBV6-5 and TRBJ2-7; D perhaps matches TRBD1 (5 bases). Germline CDR1 MNHEY, CDR2 SVGAGI. Trimming took 2 bases from V and 6 from J, leaving 14 bases between them. The CDR3 extends over 14 amino acids.

This clone was seen a single time. The chain carries TRBV24-1 and TRBJ2-1, with TRBD2 matching 7 bases. The CDR3 consists of 17 residues. V dropped 4 bases and J dropped 0; count of bases not matched to a gene: 8. Germline V gene sequence: CDR1 KGHDR, CDR2 SFDVKD. The CDR3 is CATSDGGSPSSYNEQFF. The CDR3 DNA follows: TGTGCCACCAGTGACGGGGGGAGTCCTAGCTCCTACAATGAGCAGTTCTTC.

The rearrangement uses TRBV27 and TRBJ1-6, with D perhaps matching TRBD1 (5 bases). Germline lookup yields CDR1 MNHEY and CDR2 SMNVEV (reference sequence). The CDR3 length is 14 residues. V lost 3 bases and J 6 bases, leaving 9 bases between the germline ends. As DNA, the CDR3 is TGTGCCAGCAGTTTCGGAAGGGGTAATTCACCCCTCCACTTT. This sequence encodes CASSFGRGNSPLHF.

The chain joins TRBV5-1 to TRBJ1-6; D gene ambiguous. The CDR3 sequence is 16 residues long. V lost 0 bases to trimming and J lost 0 bases, with 7 bases between them. In germline, CDR1 is SGHRS, CDR2 YFSETQ. CDR3 sequence: CASSLGSSSYNSPLHF. The DNA of the CDR3 is TGCGCCAGCAGCTTGGGGAGCAGCTCCTATAATTCACCCCTCCACTTT.

The rearrangement uses TRBV24-1 and TRBJ1-6; 7 positions match TRBD1. Germline-derived CDR1 and CDR2 are KGHDR and SFDVKD. V lost 5 bases, J lost 10 bases, and 1 base stayed unmatched. This CDR3 is 12 amino acids long. CDR3 sequence reads: CATSGTGSPLHF. The CDR3 DNA reads TGTGCCACCAGTGGGACAGGCTCACCCCTCCACTTT.

This clone was seen a handful of times. The chain carries TRBV5-8 and TRBJ1-5; D not certain. The germline gives CDR1 SGHTS, CDR2 YDEGEE. CDR3 length equals 14 residues. V was pared by 0 bases and J by 2 bases, with 6 bases between. The CDR3 DNA follows: TGTGCCAGCAGCTTGGGTAAGGGCAATCAGCCCCAGCATTTT. It is translated as CASSLGKGNQPQHF.

The chain employs TRBV19 and TRBJ2-6; 7 bases fit TRBD1. The CDR3 covers 17 residues. J was trimmed by 0 bases and V by 6 bases; bases with no gene match: 8. The germline gives CDR1 LNHDA, CDR2 SQIVND (reference sequence). The CDR3 protein is CASRTTGDPSGANVLTF. For the CDR3, the DNA is TGTGCCAGTAGAACTACAGGGGACCCCTCTGGGGCCAACGTCCTGACTTTC.

In DNA, the CDR3 is TGTGCCAGCAGCGCGGGGTTGGGGCAGCCCCAGCATTTT. It translates to CASSAGLGQPQHF. The chain combines TRBV6-5 with TRBJ1-5, with unresolved D. The CDR3 is 13 amino acids. Trimming removed 6 bases at V and 7 bases at J, with 13 bases between. Germline V gene sequence: CDR1 MNHEY, CDR2 SVGAGI.

The chain joins TRBV18 to TRBJ2-7, with 8 bases aligning to TRBD2. The trim removed 2 bases at V and 6 bases at J, leaving 9 bases unmatched. The CDR3 is 15 residues long. The V gene's germline CDR1 is KGHSH and CDR2 LQKENI. The CDR3 here is CASSPNPGGVREQYV. CDR3 coding DNA: TGTGCCAGCTCACCAAACCCGGGGGGGGTACGCGAGCAGTACGTC.

The genes are TRBV3-1 (or the pseudogene TRBV3-2) and TRBJ1-1; D is unresolved. This CDR3 contains 12 residues. V lost 4 bases and J lost 3, with 6 bases in between. The germline V gene encodes CDR1 LGHDT and CDR2 YNNKEL (reference sequence). CDR3 loop: CASSREYTEAFF. CDR3 nucleotide sequence: TGTGCCAGCAGCCGGGAGTACACTGAAGCTTTCTTT.

This chain's CDR3 is CASTTPGNTQYF. The CDR3 nucleotides read TGTGCCAGTACAACCCCGGGTAATACGCAGTATTTT. The gene calls are TRBV7-8 and TRBJ2-3; D uncertain. V lost 9 bases and J 7 bases, leaving 14 bases between the germline ends. Per germline, CDR1 SGHVS and CDR2 FQNEAQ. The CDR3 is made up of 12 amino acids. The full variable domain, rest sourced from reference TRBV7-8 and TRBJ2-3, is GAGVSQSPRYKVAKRGQDVALRCDPISGHVSLFWYQQALGQGPEFLTYFQNEAQLDKSGLPSDRFFAERPEGSVSTLKIQRTQQEDSAVYLCASTTPGNTQYFGPGTRLTVL.

The chain couples TRBV9 to TRBJ2-3; 13 bases match TRBD2. The CDR3 length is 17 residues. J gave up 2 bases and V 3 bases, and 6 bases lay outside the gene matches. Germline V gene lookup returns CDR1 SGDLS and CDR2 YYNGEE. DNA of the CDR3: TGTGCCAGCAGCGCCCGGACTAGCGGGGGTAACACAGATACGCAGTATTTT. This codes for CASSARTSGGNTDTQYF.

The rearrangement joins TRBV24-1 to TRBJ2-2; TRBD2 matches 9 bases. V was clipped by 12 bases and J by 1 base; unmatched bases: 14. This CDR3 has 17 residues. Germline V CDR1 and CDR2: KGHDR, SFDVKD. Here the CDR3 reads CAASGGGAGLNTGELFF. CDR3 DNA: TGTGCCGCCTCTGGCGGGGGGGCCGGATTGAACACCGGGGAGCTGTTTTTT.

The chain uses TRBV5-1 and TRBJ2-3; the match to TRBD2 covers 11 bases. The CDR3 totals 16 residues. V shed 6 bases and J 6 bases; nucleotides not matched to a gene: 12. CDR1 is SGHRS, CDR2 YFSETQ, per germline. CDR3 protein: CASMWTSGPGADTQYF. The CDR3 region has the DNA TGCGCCAGCATGTGGACTAGCGGGCCGGGGGCGGATACGCAGTATTTT.

This chain joins TRBV6-2 or TRBV6-3 and TRBJ1-4; the D gene is possibly TRBD1 (6 bases). In germline, CDR1 is MNHEY, CDR2 SVGEGT. This CDR3 region has 16 residues. The V end lost 2 bases, the J end lost 4 bases, and 14 bases lay between the germline ends. The CDR3 DNA follows: TGTGCCAGCAGTTACCCGTACCGACAGGTTAATGAAAAACTGTTTTTT. Translation: CASSYPYRQVNEKLFF.

V and J are TRBV18 and TRBJ2-5, with D uncertain. This CDR3 has 11 amino acids. Trimming removed 5 bases from V and 3 bases from J, with 4 bases in between. CDR1 is KGHSH, CDR2 LQKENI, per germline. The CDR3 DNA reads as TGTGCCAGCTCATCGGAAGAGACCCAGTACTTC. As protein: CASSSEETQYF. The full variable domain, completed using reference TRBV18 and TRBJ2-5, is NAGVMQNPRHLVRRRGQEARLRCSPMKGHSHVYWYRQLPEEGLKFMVYLQKENIIDESGMPKERFSAEFPKEGPSILRIQQVVRGDSAAYFCASSSEETQYFGPGTRLLVL.

The rearrangement uses TRBV24-1 and TRBJ2-5, with 15 nucleotides matching TRBD2. Per the germline V gene, CDR1 is KGHDR and CDR2 is SFDVKD. V lost 3 bases and J lost 5; bases outside the gene matches: 3. The CDR3 loop spans 16 amino acids. CDR3 amino acids: CATSDRGTSGGETQYF. The CDR3 coding sequence is TGTGCCACCAGTGATAGGGGGACTAGCGGGGGGGAGACCCAGTACTTC.

The rearrangement joins TRBV14 to TRBJ1-6; D might be TRBD1 (5 bases). V gave up 1 base and J gave up 7 bases, with 8 bases separating them. Germline V CDR1 and CDR2: SGHDN, FVKESK. The CDR3 is 14 amino acids. In nucleotides, the CDR3 is TGTGCCAGCAGCCAAGGGACACCGAATTCACCCCTCCACTTT. It yields the protein CASSQGTPNSPLHF.

V gene TRBV9 combines with J gene TRBJ1-1, with a weak D call TRBD1 (6 bases). The CDR3 length is 13 residues. V lost 0 bases to trimming and J lost 10 bases, with 13 bases between them. Germline V gives CDR1 SGDLS, CDR2 YYNGEE. CDR3: CASSVGGLGVAFF. DNA of the CDR3: TGTGCCAGCAGCGTAGGGGGGCTGGGGGTAGCTTTCTTT.

This rearrangement joins TRBV28 to TRBJ1-1; D ambiguous. Germline V gene sequence: CDR1 MDHEN, CDR2 SYDVKM. CDR3 size: 14 residues. Trimming took 4 bases from V and 4 from J, leaving 13 bases between them. CDR3 DNA: TGTGCCAGCAGTTCCCCTAATCGCCTCACTGAAGCTTTCTTT. Encoded protein: CASSSPNRLTEAFF.

The J gene is TRBJ1-2, the V gene TRBV2; perhaps TRBD1 as D (6 bases). Per the germline V gene, CDR1 is SNHLY and CDR2 is FYNNEI. V lost 5 bases, J lost 4 bases, and 17 bases lay in between. The CDR3 covers 15 residues. This CDR3 reads CASSQTQGPSYGYTF. Written as DNA, the CDR3 is TGTGCCAGCAGTCAGACCCAGGGGCCTAGCTATGGCTACACCTTC.